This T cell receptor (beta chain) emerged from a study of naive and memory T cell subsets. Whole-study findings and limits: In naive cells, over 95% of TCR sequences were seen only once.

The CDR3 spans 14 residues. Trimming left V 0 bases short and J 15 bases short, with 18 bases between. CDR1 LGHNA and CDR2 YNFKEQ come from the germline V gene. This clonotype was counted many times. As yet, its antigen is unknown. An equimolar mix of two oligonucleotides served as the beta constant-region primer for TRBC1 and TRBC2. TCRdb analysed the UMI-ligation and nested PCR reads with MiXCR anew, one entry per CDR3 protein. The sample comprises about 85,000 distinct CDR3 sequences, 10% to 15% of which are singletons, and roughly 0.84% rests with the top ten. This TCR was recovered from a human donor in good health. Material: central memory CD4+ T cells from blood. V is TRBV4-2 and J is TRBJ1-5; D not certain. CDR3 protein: CASSQDFNRVGSHF. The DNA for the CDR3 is TGTGCCAGCAGCCAAGATTTTAACCGCGTGGGATCGCATTTT.